Listed below are T cell receptor beta chains from one sample, sequenced in a study of cytomegalovirus exposure and HLA in healthy donors. Sequenced by immunoSEQ multiplex PCR; TCRdb stores in-frame clones only, minus some. The sample has around 160,000 clones; 79% are singletons. Sequencing used PBMCs. These receptors were taken from a woman between 35 and 50 years old in good health and CMV-seropositive. CDR3s include the opening cysteine and the closing phenylalanine or tryptophan. The D gene is left open where the match is weak. Rows give clone size only sometimes, using once, few, many, or a class for an expanded clone.

.	TRBV5-6	TRBJ1-2	.	CASSGGDTVGGYTF	TGTGCCAGCAGCGGGGGGGACACCGTCGGAGGCTACACCTTC
.	TRBV11-2	TRBJ2-5	.	CASRNIGGGETQYF	TGTGCCAGCAGGAATATAGGGGGGGGAGAGACCCAGTACTTC
.	TRBV4-1	TRBJ2-5	.	CASSQELWDTYQETQYF	TGCGCCAGCAGCCAAGAGTTATGGGACACATACCAAGAGACCCAGTACTTC
.	TRBV5-4	TRBJ2-2	.	CASSLDRSSGELFF	TGTGCCAGCAGCTTGGACAGGAGCAGCGGGGAGCTGTTTTTT
TRBD1	TRBV25-1	TRBJ1-5	.	CASSDSTTGGQPQHF	TGTGCCAGCAGTGACTCCACGACAGGGGGCCAGCCCCAGCATTTT
.	TRBV5-6	TRBJ2-5	once	CASSLAQETQYF	TGTGCCAGCAGCCTGGCGCAAGAGACCCAGTACTTC
.	TRBV5-6	TRBJ2-7	.	CASSSGQRQGQYF	TGTGCCAGCAGCTCCGGACAGAGGCAGGGGCAGTACTTC
.	TRBV7-6	TRBJ1-1	.	CASSLEQGSAFF	TGTGCCAGCAGCTTAGAGCAGGGCTCCGCTTTCTTT
.	TRBV2	TRBJ1-2	.	CASRGGFCGYTF	TGTGCCAGCAGGGGAGGGTTTTGCGGCTACACCTTC
.	TRBV6-5	TRBJ1-3	.	CASSYSRRITGNTIYF	TGTGCCAGCAGTTACTCGAGGAGGATAACTGGAAACACCATATATTTT
.	TRBV13	TRBJ2-3	once	CASSSQKRQAITDTQYF	TGTGCCAGCAGCTCTCAGAAGAGACAGGCGATCACAGATACGCAGTATTTT
.	TRBV6-5	TRBJ1-4	.	CASSYSGGANEKLFF	TGTGCCAGCAGTTATTCGGGGGGCGCGAATGAAAAACTGTTTTTT
.	TRBV7-9	TRBJ1-4	.	CASSLETGILFF	TGTGCCAGCAGCTTAGAGACAGGCATACTGTTTTTT
TRBD1	TRBV6-1	TRBJ1-2	.	CASTGQGAEDYGYTF	TGTGCCAGCACCGGACAGGGGGCGGAAGACTATGGCTACACCTTC
.	TRBV30	TRBJ2-6	.	CAWRPGYGANVLTF	TGTGCCTGGAGGCCAGGGTATGGGGCCAACGTCCTGACTTTC
.	TRBV7-2	TRBJ2-7	.	CASSLGFQTGSQISYEQYF	TGTGCCAGCAGCTTAGGGTTTCAGACGGGGTCCCAGATTTCCTACGAGCAGTACTTC
TRBD1	TRBV10-2	TRBJ2-7	once	CASSESGTGGDEQYF	TGCGCCAGCAGTGAATCCGGGACAGGGGGCGACGAGCAGTACTTC
TRBD1	TRBV5-4	TRBJ1-2	.	CASSGTGISANYGYTF	TGTGCCAGCAGCGGGACAGGTATTTCGGCTAACTATGGCTACACCTTC
.	TRBV14	TRBJ1-1	.	CASSGLLNTEAFF	TGTGCCAGCTCCGGACTGCTGAACACTGAAGCTTTCTTT
.	TRBV28	TRBJ2-7	.	CASRGATGLYEQYF	TGTGCCAGCAGGGGGGCGACGGGCCTCTACGAGCAGTACTTC
TRBD2	TRBV18	TRBJ2-7	.	CASSPPASGGLGQYF	TGTGCCAGCTCACCACCGGCTAGCGGGGGGCTGGGGCAGTACTTC
TRBD1	TRBV9	TRBJ1-2	.	CASSLGQGNYGYTF	TGTGCCAGCAGCCTAGGACAGGGGAACTATGGCTACACCTTC
TRBD1	TRBV10-2	TRBJ1-6	.	CATRGQAGYNSPLHF	TGCGCCACCAGGGGACAGGCCGGGTATAATTCACCCCTCCACTTT
.	TRBV7-9	TRBJ1-3	.	CASSLGQTPRNTIYF	TGTGCCAGCAGCTTAGGACAGACACCACGAAACACCATATATTTT
.	TRBV21-1	TRBJ1-5	few	CASSKSHRANRGRADQPQHF	TGTGCCAGCAGCAAATCCCACAGGGCGAACAGGGGGCGCGCAGATCAGCCCCAGCATTTT
.	TRBV10-3	TRBJ1-1	.	CAITPLRNTEAFF	TGTGCCATCACCCCGCTAAGGAACACTGAAGCTTTCTTT
.	TRBV18	TRBJ1-2	.	CASSPPEARNYGYTF	TGTGCCAGCTCACCCCCTGAGGCGAGGAACTATGGCTACACCTTC
.	TRBV14	TRBJ2-5	.	CASSPYGGRQETQYF	TGTGCCAGCAGCCCATACGGGGGGCGGCAAGAGACCCAGTACTTC
.	TRBV12-5	TRBJ2-1	.	CASGPGGPWEQFF	TGTGCTAGTGGACCCGGGGGGCCATGGGAGCAGTTCTTC
.	TRBV18	TRBJ1-3	.	CASSPIRADSGNTIYF	TGTGCCAGCTCACCCATCAGGGCCGACTCTGGAAACACCATATATTTT
.	TRBV6-5	TRBJ1-5	.	CASSYSNGGQPQHF	TGTGCCAGCAGTTACTCGAACGGGGGGCAGCCCCAGCATTTT
TRBD2	TRBV30	TRBJ2-1	.	CAWSWTSGGASYNEQFF	TGTGCCTGGTCGTGGACTAGCGGGGGGGCGTCCTACAATGAGCAGTTCTTC
.	TRBV14	TRBJ2-5	.	CASTQVQPGETQYF	TGTGCCAGCACACAGGTCCAACCGGGAGAGACCCAGTACTTC
TRBD1	TRBV7-3	TRBJ2-5	.	CASSFSGTAQETQYF	TGTGCCAGCAGCTTCTCCGGGACAGCCCAAGAGACCCAGTACTTC
.	TRBV11-2	TRBJ2-4	.	CASSLDFTPVQYF	TGTGCCAGCAGCTTAGATTTTACACCTGTTCAGTACTTC
.	TRBV6-1	TRBJ2-1	.	CASTLEGGPYNEQFF	TGTGCCAGCACCCTAGAGGGGGGGCCTTACAATGAGCAGTTCTTC
.	TRBV2	TRBJ1-4	.	CASSAGVANEKLFF	TGTGCCAGCAGTGCGGGGGTAGCTAATGAAAAACTGTTTTTT
TRBD1	TRBV18	TRBJ1-2	.	CASSPPGQGSFYGYTF	TGTGCCAGCTCACCACCAGGACAGGGGAGTTTTTATGGCTACACCTTC
.	TRBV5-6	TRBJ1-4	once	CASRVREGEKLFF	TGTGCCAGCAGGGTACGGGAGGGTGAAAAACTGTTTTTT
TRBD1	TRBV27	TRBJ1-6	.	CASSGRTGNNSPLHF	TGTGCCAGCAGTGGGCGGACAGGAAATAATTCACCCCTCCACTTT
.	TRBV5-1	TRBJ2-1	.	CASSLGTDGDEQFF	TGCGCCAGCAGCTTGGGGACAGACGGTGATGAGCAGTTCTTC
.	TRBV7-9	TRBJ1-1	.	CASSLDSGGTYNF	TGTGCCAGCAGCTTAGATTCGGGGGGGACCTACAACTTT
.	TRBV5-4	TRBJ2-3	.	CASSLPKDSRTDTQYF	TGTGCCAGCAGCTTGCCTAAGGACAGCCGCACAGATACGCAGTATTTT
TRBD2	TRBV11-1	TRBJ2-5	.	CASSPGLAETQYF	TGTGCCAGCAGCCCGGGACTAGCCGAGACCCAGTACTTC
.	TRBV9	TRBJ1-3	once	CASSGGTGNTIYF	TGTGCCAGCAGCGGGGGGACAGGAAACACCATATATTTT
.	TRBV28	TRBJ1-2	few	CASRAGQGFYTF	TGTGCCAGTCGCGCCGGGCAGGGGTTCTACACCTTC
.	TRBV6-1	TRBJ1-4	.	CASRKWGPTNEKLFF	TGTGCCAGCAGAAAGTGGGGCCCCACTAATGAAAAACTGTTTTTT